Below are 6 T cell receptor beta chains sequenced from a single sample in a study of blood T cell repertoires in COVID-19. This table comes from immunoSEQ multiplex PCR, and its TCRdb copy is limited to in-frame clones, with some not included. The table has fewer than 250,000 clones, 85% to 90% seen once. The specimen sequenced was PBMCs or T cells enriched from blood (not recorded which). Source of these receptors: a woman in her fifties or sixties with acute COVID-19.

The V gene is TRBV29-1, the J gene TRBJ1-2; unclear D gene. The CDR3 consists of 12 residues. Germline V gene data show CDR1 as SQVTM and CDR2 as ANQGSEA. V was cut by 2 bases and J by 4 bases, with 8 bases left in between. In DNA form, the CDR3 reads TGCAGCGTTGAACGGAGAAGCTATGGCTACACCTTC. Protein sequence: CSVERRSYGYTF.

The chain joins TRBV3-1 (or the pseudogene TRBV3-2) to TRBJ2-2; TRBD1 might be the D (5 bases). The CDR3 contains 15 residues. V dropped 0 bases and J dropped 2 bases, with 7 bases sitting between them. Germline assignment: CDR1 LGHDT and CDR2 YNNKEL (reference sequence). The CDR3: CASSQDRGNTGELFF. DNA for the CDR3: TGTGCCAGCAGCCAAGATAGGGGTAACACCGGGGAGCTGTTTTTT.

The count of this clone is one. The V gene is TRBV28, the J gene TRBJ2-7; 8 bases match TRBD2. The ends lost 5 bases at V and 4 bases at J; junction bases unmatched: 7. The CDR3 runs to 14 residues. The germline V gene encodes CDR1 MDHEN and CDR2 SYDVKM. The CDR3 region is CASSPSGRLYEQYF. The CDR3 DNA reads TGTGCCAGCAGTCCGAGCGGGAGATTGTACGAGCAGTACTTC.

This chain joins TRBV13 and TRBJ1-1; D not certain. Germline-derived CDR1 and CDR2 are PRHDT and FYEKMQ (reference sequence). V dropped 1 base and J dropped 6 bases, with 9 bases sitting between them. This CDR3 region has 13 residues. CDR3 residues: CASSLAGWPEAFF. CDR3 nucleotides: TGTGCCAGCAGCTTAGCGGGTTGGCCTGAAGCTTTCTTT.

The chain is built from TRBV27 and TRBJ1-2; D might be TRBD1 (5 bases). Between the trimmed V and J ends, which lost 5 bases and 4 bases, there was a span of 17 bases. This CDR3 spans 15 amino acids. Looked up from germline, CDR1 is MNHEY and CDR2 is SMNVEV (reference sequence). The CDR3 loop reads CASSEQIGGSYGYTF. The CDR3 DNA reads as TGTGCCAGCAGTGAACAAATCGGGGGGAGCTATGGCTACACCTTC.

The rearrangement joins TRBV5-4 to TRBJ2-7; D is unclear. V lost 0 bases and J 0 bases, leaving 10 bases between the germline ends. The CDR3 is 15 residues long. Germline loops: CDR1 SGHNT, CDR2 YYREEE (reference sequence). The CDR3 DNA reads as TGTGCCAGCAGCTTGGACTCGCGGCACTCCTACGAGCAGTACTTC. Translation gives CASSLDSRHSYEQYF.